This T cell receptor beta chain was retrieved from a study of cytomegalovirus exposure and HLA in healthy donors. CDR3 length: 15 amino acids. V shed 6 bases and J shed 5 bases, with 20 bases lying between them. CDR1 and CDR2 (germline): MGHDK, SYGVNS. Primers for the PCR totalled 60 Vbeta and 13 Jbeta. Some clones are missing from TCRdb's copy, which holds only in-frame ones; the method was immunoSEQ multiplex PCR. In the table there are 180,000 or so clones, 75% to 90% of which are singletons. This chain links TRBV25-1 with TRBJ2-7, with TRBD2 as a possible D gene (5 bases). The specimen sequenced was PBMCs. The receptor comes from a man between 18 and 29 years old in good health and CMV-seropositive. CDR3 residues: CASSEVGRRFNEQYF. Here the CDR3 DNA reads TGTGCCAGCAGCGAGGTGGGCAGGAGGTTCAACGAGCAGTACTTC.